Here is one T cell receptor (beta chain) with its context. In the source study's methods: Amplification of reference gene primers provided the estimated nucleated cell counts. Sequencing used immunoSEQ multiplex PCR; TCRdb keeps in-frame clones, though not all of them. V and J calls plus clone size are reproduced from that table; the DNA served to infer D and trimming. The table includes some 220,000 clones, about nine tenths detected once. A Seattle source enrolled patients during active infection and followed them longitudinally. This sample is drawn from a study of blood T cell repertoires in COVID-19. Study details: Researchers got acute and convalescent COVID-19 samples from the United States, Italy and Spain. Sources were T cells, B-cell-depleted T cells, or PBMCs; the material itself was cDNA or gDNA.

CDR1 is LNHDA, CDR2 SQIVND, per germline (reference sequence). The CDR3 has 16 amino acids. With 7 bases removed from V and 2 bases from J, the gap between germline ends came to 20 bases. This rearrangement joins TRBV19 to TRBJ2-5, with D tentatively TRBD1 (5 bases). The clonotype comes from a man aged 25-40 years with COVID-19, enrolled during active disease. Sequencing was performed on peripheral blood. The CDR3 spells CASTQTQGLGQETQYF. The CDR3 DNA sequence: TGTGCCAGTACACAGACCCAGGGTTTGGGGCAAGAGACCCAGTACTTC.